Given below is one T cell receptor (beta chain) in context. Its antigen is unknown. The source of the sample is a study of neoadjuvant nivolumab and ipilimumab in lung cancer. Study context: Patients got nivolumab 3 mg/kg on days 1, 15 and 29; combination added ipilimumab 1 mg/kg day 1. Study findings and constraints: Only a small number of samples underwent TCR sequencing. Resected tumors had greater TCR richness and clonality than uninvolved lung. Higher pretherapy blood TCR richness went with higher resected-tumor richness.

Only in-frame clones appear in the TCRdb table, and some are missing; sequencing was by immunoSEQ multiplex PCR. Among roughly 20,000 clones, more than 65% were seen once, and the ten largest hold 20% to 25%. Sample: peripheral blood, taken before neoadjuvant nivolumab, alone or with ipilimumab. The clonotype comes from an adult with non-small cell lung cancer.

CDR3 loop: CASSESTLGTEAFF. The CDR3 bases are TGCGCCAGCAGTGAGTCGACTCTTGGCACAGAAGCTTTCTTT. The chain carries TRBV10-2 and TRBJ1-1; D not certain. The CDR3 loop spans 14 amino acids. V lost 0 bases and J 8 bases, leaving 13 bases between the germline ends. The germline CDR1 and CDR2 sequences are WSHSY and SAAADI.